Each of the 20 T cell receptor beta chains below was sequenced from the same sample in a study of blood T cell repertoires in COVID-19. The table came from immunoSEQ multiplex PCR; TCRdb's copy has only in-frame clones and leaves some out. The sample includes 250,000 to 300,000 clones, over 75% of them seen just once. Sequencing was carried out using peripheral blood. Receptor source: a woman aged 25 to 39 with acute or convalescent COVID-19.

This chain connects TRBV6-2 or TRBV6-3 to TRBJ2-7, with a possible D match to TRBD1 (5 bases). This CDR3 region has 16 residues. Germline V lookup: CDR1 MNHEY, CDR2 SVGEGT. V was pared by 0 bases and J by 2 bases, with 14 bases between. CDR3 region: CASSYSIRGPPYEQYF. DNA of the CDR3: TGTGCCAGCAGTTACTCGATAAGGGGCCCTCCCTACGAGCAGTACTTC.

CDR3 sequence reads: CASSPPRQGLSYEQYF. The CDR3, as DNA: TGTGCCAGCTCACCACCGCGACAGGGGTTGAGCTACGAGCAGTACTTC. The chain couples TRBV18 to TRBJ2-7; TRBD1 aligns across 8 bases. Germline CDR1 and CDR2: KGHSH and LQKENI. The CDR3 sequence is 16 residues long. V shed 0 bases and J 3 bases; nucleotides not matched to a gene: 7.

J is TRBJ2-7 and V is TRBV19, with 11 bases lining up with TRBD2. CDR1 is LNHDA, CDR2 SQIVND, per germline (reference sequence). The trim removed 3 bases at V and 7 bases at J, leaving 29 bases unmatched. The CDR3 contains 22 residues. The CDR3 sequence: CASSIGFVGVVSTSGRTEEQYF. CDR3 bases: TGTGCCAGTAGTATCGGATTTGTGGGCGTCGTGTCCACTAGCGGGAGAACAGAAGAGCAGTACTTC.

V and J are TRBV30 and TRBJ1-5; the D gene is possibly TRBD1 (5 bases). V lost 3 bases and J lost 4, with 10 bases in between. CDR3 length: 13 amino acids. CDR1 is GTSNPN, CDR2 SVGIG, per germline (reference sequence). CDR3 nucleotides: TGTGCCTGGAGAGCGACAGTGAATCAGCCCCAGCATTTT. It encodes CAWRATVNQPQHF.

V usage is TRBV5-1 and J usage is TRBJ1-3; TRBD1 might be the D (5 bases). The V end was cut by 2 bases, the J end by 2 bases, with 8 bases between. The CDR3 length is 14 residues. From germline, CDR1 is SGHRS and CDR2 YFSETQ. Written as DNA, the CDR3 is TGCGCCAGCAGCTTAGGGGCTCCTGGAAACACCATATATTTT. Its protein is CASSLGAPGNTIYF.

The rearrangement uses TRBV9 and TRBJ1-2; 12 nucleotides agree with TRBD1. The V gene's germline CDR1 is SGDLS and CDR2 YYNGEE. Trimming took 4 bases from V and 3 from J; bases not matched to a gene: 10. The CDR3 loop spans 17 amino acids. In nucleotides, the CDR3 is TGTGCCAGCAGCCCGTACCGGGACAGGGGGCGAGACTATGGCTACACCTTC. Protein sequence: CASSPYRDRGRDYGYTF.

V is TRBV11-2 and J is TRBJ2-1; 8 bases line up with TRBD2. This CDR3 has 16 amino acids. V was pared by 3 bases and J by 5 bases, with 9 bases of the junction left unmatched. Germline values: CDR1 SGHAT, CDR2 FQNNGV. The CDR3 bases are TGTGCCAGCAGCTTTTGGTCCTACGGGAGGGACAATGAGCAGTTCTTC. Protein product: CASSFWSYGRDNEQFF.

This clone was seen only once. The CDR3 nucleotides read TGTGCCAGCAGTGAAGCGGCAGGCCCTAGCAATCAGCCCCAGCATTTT. It codes for CASSEAAGPSNQPQHF. V and J are TRBV6-1 and TRBJ1-5; D not certain. The V gene's germline CDR1 is MNHNS and CDR2 SASEGT. CDR3 size: 16 residues. V lost 0 bases to trimming and J lost 0 bases, with 9 bases between them.

The chain is built from TRBV10-2 and TRBJ1-5; 8 bases align to TRBD1. Germline loops: CDR1 WSHSY, CDR2 SAAADI. The CDR3 extends over 19 amino acids. The V gene end was trimmed by 3 bases and the J gene end by 2 bases; junction bases not matched to a gene: 15. The CDR3: CASSDSRGRFGEGNQPQHF. The CDR3 coding sequence is TGCGCCAGCAGTGACTCCAGGGGGCGTTTCGGGGAGGGCAATCAGCCCCAGCATTTT.

The chain is built from TRBV5-6 and TRBJ1-1; perhaps TRBD1 as D (5 bases). Germline CDR1 reads SGHDT; CDR2 reads YYEEEE. V lost 2 bases and J 7 bases, leaving 12 bases between the germline ends. This CDR3 has 13 amino acids. The CDR3 coding sequence is TGTGCCAGCAGCTTATTCACAGGCGATGAAGCTTTCTTT. Protein: CASSLFTGDEAFF.

The chain recombines TRBV10-3 with TRBJ1-4; maybe TRBD1 (5 bases). Deletions cut 4 bases from V and 6 bases from J, with 15 bases between. Germline-derived CDR1 and CDR2 are ENHRY and SYGVKD. CDR3 length equals 15 residues. CDR3 loop: CAISGGNGRDEKLFF. The CDR3 DNA reads TGTGCCATCAGTGGGGGCAATGGGCGCGATGAAAAACTGTTTTTT.

The CDR3 region has the DNA TGTGCCAGCAGCGTAGTTGGACAGGTCTACAATGAGCAGTTCTTC. Protein: CASSVVGQVYNEQFF. The rearrangement joins TRBV9 to TRBJ2-1; 7 nucleotides align to TRBD1. The V segment lost 0 bases and the J segment 3 bases; nucleotides outside the gene matches: 3. Germline CDR1 reads SGDLS; CDR2 reads YYNGEE. The CDR3 covers 15 residues.

V usage is TRBV6-5 and J usage is TRBJ2-7; maybe TRBD2 (6 bases). CDR1 is MNHEY, CDR2 SVGAGI, per germline. The CDR3 runs to 13 residues. The germline V and J ends were trimmed by 8 bases and 3 bases, with 14 bases remaining between them. CDR3 coding DNA: TGTGCCAGCCGGGAGAGCGGCATCTACGAGCAGTACTTC. Its translation: CASRESGIYEQYF.

As regards this clone: A read error may account for a junction end that differs from germline. The chain has TRBV5-4 and TRBJ1-2, with 10 bases lining up with TRBD1. Per germline, CDR1 SGHNT and CDR2 YYREEE (reference sequence). The CDR3 is made up of 13 amino acids. CDR3 sequence reads: CARSHDRGHGYTF. CDR3 in DNA: TGTGCCCGCAGCCACGACAGGGGGCATGGCTACACCTTC.

The V call is TRBV19, the J call TRBJ1-3; 7 positions agree with TRBD1. J was trimmed by 0 bases and V by 8 bases; bases with no gene match: 1. Germline CDR1 LNHDA, CDR2 SQIVND (reference sequence). The CDR3 extends over 13 amino acids. Here the CDR3 reads CASGTDSGNTIYF. Here the CDR3 DNA reads TGTGCCAGTGGGACAGACTCTGGAAACACCATATATTTT.

The gene calls are TRBV30 and TRBJ1-2; D is uncertain. The CDR3 totals 13 residues. CDR1 and CDR2 (germline): GTSNPN, SVGIG (reference sequence). Trimming removed 2 bases from V and 4 bases from J, with 11 bases in between. CDR3 amino acids: CAWSFGDSYGYTF. DNA for the CDR3: TGTGCCTGGAGTTTCGGGGATTCCTATGGCTACACCTTC.

This clone was observed a single time. The chain recombines TRBV19 with TRBJ2-2; TRBD1 matches at 10 bases. This CDR3 has 19 residues. CDR1 LNHDA and CDR2 SQIVND come from the germline V gene (reference sequence). The V segment lost 3 bases and the J segment 5 bases; nucleotides outside the gene matches: 15. For the CDR3, the DNA is TGTGCCAGTAGTATCGGTGGACAGGGGGTCTGGGTCAGAACCGGGGAGCTGTTTTTT. Its protein product is CASSIGGQGVWVRTGELFF.

This chain links TRBV7-8 with TRBJ2-5; the match to TRBD1 covers 11 bases. The CDR3 runs 13 residues. The V and J ends lost 5 bases and 9 bases, in that order; junction bases with no gene match: 5. Per germline, CDR1 SGHVS and CDR2 FQNEAQ. CDR3 DNA: TGTGCCAGCAGCCGAGGGACAGGGGGGGCCCAGTACTTC. Translating gives CASSRGTGGAQYF.

The chain couples TRBV9 to TRBJ1-4; D perhaps matches TRBD1 (5 bases). Deletions cut 0 bases from V and 7 bases from J, with 16 bases between. The CDR3 is 16 residues long. The germline CDR1 and CDR2 sequences are SGDLS and YYNGEE. The CDR3 DNA is TGTGCCAGCAGCGTAGGGGGCAGGCAGGGAGGTGAAAAACTGTTTTTT. Translating gives CASSVGGRQGGEKLFF.

V and J are TRBV19 and TRBJ1-1, with 9 bases identical to TRBD1. Germline V gene sequence: CDR1 LNHDA, CDR2 SQIVND (reference sequence). CDR3 length: 15 residues. V dropped 0 bases and J dropped 7; count of bases not matched to a gene: 6. CDR3 coding DNA: TGTGCCAGTAGTATAGAAGGGACAGGGTCGCGTGAAGCTTTCTTT. Its translation: CASSIEGTGSREAFF.